One T cell receptor beta chain is described in this entry. Its antigen is unidentified. V gave up 5 bases and J gave up 7 bases; unmatched junction bases: 4. The CDR3 runs 13 residues. CDR1 is SGHTA, CDR2 FQGNSA, per germline. Timing groups of about 4 and about 12 weeks for second doses were pooled. The data originate from a study of T cell responses to AZD1222 COVID-19 vaccine. Study-level results: Only five or six people who got AZD1222 tested seropositive at baseline. None of the repertoires were sampled until the peak T cell response had passed. Distributed over spike, vaccine-associated CD4 TCRs predominated at 160-218 and 743-854.

Only in-frame clones appear in the TCRdb table, and some are missing; sequencing was by immunoSEQ multiplex PCR. The data show 60,000 to 95,000 clones, over 75% seen once. The receptor's source is an adult who received the AZD1222 COVID-19 vaccine. V usage is TRBV7-2 and J usage is TRBJ1-5, with 8 bases that match TRBD1. This sample comprised peripheral blood, obtained 28 days after the second AZD1222 dose. The CDR3 nucleotides read TGTGCCAGCAGCCGGGACAGGCAACAGCCCCAGCATTTT. Amino acid sequence: CASSRDRQQPQHF.